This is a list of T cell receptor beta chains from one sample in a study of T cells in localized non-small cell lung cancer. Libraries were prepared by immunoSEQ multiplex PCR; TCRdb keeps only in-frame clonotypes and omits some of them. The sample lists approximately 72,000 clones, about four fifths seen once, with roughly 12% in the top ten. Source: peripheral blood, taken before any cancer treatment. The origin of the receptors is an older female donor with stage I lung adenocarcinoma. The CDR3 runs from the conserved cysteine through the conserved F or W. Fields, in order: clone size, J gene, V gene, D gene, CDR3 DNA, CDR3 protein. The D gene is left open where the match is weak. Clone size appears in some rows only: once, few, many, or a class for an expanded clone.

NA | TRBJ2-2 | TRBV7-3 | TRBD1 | TGTGCCAGCAGCGTAACAGGGGTTGGAGGCGGGGAGCTGTTTTTT | CASSVTGVGGGELFF
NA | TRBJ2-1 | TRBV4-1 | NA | TGCGCCAGCAGCCAAGATTCCCGGGATGAGCAGTTCTTC | CASSQDSRDEQFF
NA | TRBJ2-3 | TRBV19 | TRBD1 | TGTGCCAGTAGTTCGCGACAGGGAGAGGATACGCAGTATTTT | CASSSRQGEDTQYF
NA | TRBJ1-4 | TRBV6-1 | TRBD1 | TGTGCCAGCACCACCCCCGGGACAGGAGTCGAAAAACTGTTTTTT | CASTTPGTGVEKLFF
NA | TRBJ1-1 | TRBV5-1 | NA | TGCGCCAGCAGCTTGGTGGGGCAGGACACTGAAGCTTTCTTT | CASSLVGQDTEAFF
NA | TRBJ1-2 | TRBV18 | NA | TGTGCCAGCTCACCGAGGGGGGGCGTCTATGGCTACACCTTC | CASSPRGGVYGYTF
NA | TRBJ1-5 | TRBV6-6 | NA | TGTGCCAGCAGTTATCCACAGGGATCTGGCAATCAGCCCCAGCATTTT | CASSYPQGSGNQPQHF
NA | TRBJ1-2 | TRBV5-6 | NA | TGTGCCAGCAGCCGGCGCGTCGGCTACACCTTC | CASSRRVGYTF
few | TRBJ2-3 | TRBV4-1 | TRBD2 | TGCGCCAGCAGCCAGGCCCCTAATAGCGGGGGGGCTGGAGATACGCAGTATTTT | CASSQAPNSGGAGDTQYF
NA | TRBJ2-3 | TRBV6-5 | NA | TGTGCCAGCCTCCCATGGAGCGGCAGCACAGATACGCAGTATTTT | CASLPWSGSTDTQYF
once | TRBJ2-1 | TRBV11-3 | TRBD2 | TGTGCCAGCAGCTTAGGGGCGGGAGGACCAAATGAGCAGTTCTTC | CASSLGAGGPNEQFF
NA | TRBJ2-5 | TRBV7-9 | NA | TGTGCCAGCAGCTCGAACCCGGCAGGGCGGTGGCAAGAGACCCAGTACTTC | CASSSNPAGRWQETQYF
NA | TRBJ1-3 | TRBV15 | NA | TGTGCCACCAGCAGAGATCTCTGGGACGGTGGAAACACCATATATTTT | CATSRDLWDGGNTIYF
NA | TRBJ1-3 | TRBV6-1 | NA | TGTGCCAGCATCGTTGGTCTGACAGGAAACACCATATATTTT | CASIVGLTGNTIYF
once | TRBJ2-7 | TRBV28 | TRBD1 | TGTGCCAGCACCGCGCAGGGGACAGGGAAGGACGAGCAGTACTTC | CASTAQGTGKDEQYF
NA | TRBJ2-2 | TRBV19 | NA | TGTGCCAGTAGTATTTCGGGAACTGGGGGGACCGGGGAGCTGTTTTTT | CASSISGTGGTGELFF